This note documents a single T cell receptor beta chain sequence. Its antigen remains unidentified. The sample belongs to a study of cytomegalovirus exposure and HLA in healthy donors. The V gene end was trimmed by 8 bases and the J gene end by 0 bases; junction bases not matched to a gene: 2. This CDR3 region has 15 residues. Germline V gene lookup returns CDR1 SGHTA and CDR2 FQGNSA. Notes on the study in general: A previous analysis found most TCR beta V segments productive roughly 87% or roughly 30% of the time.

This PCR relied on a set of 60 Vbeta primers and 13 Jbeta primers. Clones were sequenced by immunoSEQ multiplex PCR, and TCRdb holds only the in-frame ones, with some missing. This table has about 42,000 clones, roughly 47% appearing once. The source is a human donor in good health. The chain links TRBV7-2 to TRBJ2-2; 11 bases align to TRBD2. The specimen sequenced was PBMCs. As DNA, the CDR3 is TGTGCCAGCGGTAGCGGGAGGGCGAACACCGGGGAGCTGTTTTTT. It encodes CASGSGRANTGELFF. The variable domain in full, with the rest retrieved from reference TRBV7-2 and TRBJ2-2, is GAGVSQSPSNKVTEKGKDVELRCDPISGHTALYWYRQSLGQGLEFLIYFQGNSAPDKSGLPSDRFSAERTGGSVSTLTIQRTQQEDSAVYLCASGSGRANTGELFFGEGSRLTVL.